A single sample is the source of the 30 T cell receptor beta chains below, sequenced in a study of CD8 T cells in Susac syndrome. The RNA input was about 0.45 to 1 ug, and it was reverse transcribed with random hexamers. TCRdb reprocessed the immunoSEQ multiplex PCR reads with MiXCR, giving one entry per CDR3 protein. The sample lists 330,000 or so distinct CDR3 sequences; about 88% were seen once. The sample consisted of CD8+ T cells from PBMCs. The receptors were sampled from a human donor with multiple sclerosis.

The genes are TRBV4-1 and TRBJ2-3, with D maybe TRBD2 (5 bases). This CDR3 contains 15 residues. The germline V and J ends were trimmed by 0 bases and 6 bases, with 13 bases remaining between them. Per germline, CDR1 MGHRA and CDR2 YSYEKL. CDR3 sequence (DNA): TGCGCCAGCAGCCAAGAACGGGGTGGCATTGATACGCAGTATTTT. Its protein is CASSQERGGIDTQYF.

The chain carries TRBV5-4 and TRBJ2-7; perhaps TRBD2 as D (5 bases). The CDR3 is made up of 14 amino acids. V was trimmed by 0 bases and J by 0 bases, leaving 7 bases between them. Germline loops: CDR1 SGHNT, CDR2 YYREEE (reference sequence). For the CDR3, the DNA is TGTGCCAGCAGCTTGGTAGAGGGCTCCTACGAGCAGTACTTC. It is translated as CASSLVEGSYEQYF.

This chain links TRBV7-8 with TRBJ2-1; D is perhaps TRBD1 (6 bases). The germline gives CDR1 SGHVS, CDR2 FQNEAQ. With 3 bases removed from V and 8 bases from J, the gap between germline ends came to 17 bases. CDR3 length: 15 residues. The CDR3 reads CASSFPGERVDEQFF. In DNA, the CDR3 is TGTGCCAGCAGCTTCCCAGGGGAGAGAGTCGATGAGCAGTTCTTC.

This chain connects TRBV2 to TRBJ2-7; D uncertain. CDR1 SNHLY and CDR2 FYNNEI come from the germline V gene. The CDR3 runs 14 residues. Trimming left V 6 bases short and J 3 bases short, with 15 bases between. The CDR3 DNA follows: TGTGCCAGCAGGGTGTCGCAGGCGCTCTACGAGCAGTACTTC. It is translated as CASRVSQALYEQYF.

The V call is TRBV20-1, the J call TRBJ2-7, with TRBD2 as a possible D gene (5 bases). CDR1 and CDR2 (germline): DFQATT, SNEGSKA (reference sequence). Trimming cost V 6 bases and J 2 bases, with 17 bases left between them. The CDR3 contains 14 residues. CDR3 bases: TGCAGTGCAATTTCCGACGGGGAACCCTACGAGCAGTACTTC. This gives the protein CSAISDGEPYEQYF.

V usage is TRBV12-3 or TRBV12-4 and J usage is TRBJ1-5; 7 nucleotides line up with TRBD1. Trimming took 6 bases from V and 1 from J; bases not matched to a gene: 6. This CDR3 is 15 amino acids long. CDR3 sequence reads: CASRLQGSSNQPQHF. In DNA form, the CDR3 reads TGTGCCAGCAGGCTACAGGGGTCGAGCAATCAGCCCCAGCATTTT.

The CDR3 DNA follows: TGTGCCAGCAGCCAAGGAACGGCGATTTGGGGCGAGCAGTACTTC. It is translated as CASSQGTAIWGEQYF. The chain joins TRBV3-1 to TRBJ2-7; D unclear. The germline V gene has CDR1 LGHDT and CDR2 YNNKEL (reference sequence). V shed 1 base and J shed 6 bases, with 16 bases lying between them. The CDR3 sequence is 15 residues long.

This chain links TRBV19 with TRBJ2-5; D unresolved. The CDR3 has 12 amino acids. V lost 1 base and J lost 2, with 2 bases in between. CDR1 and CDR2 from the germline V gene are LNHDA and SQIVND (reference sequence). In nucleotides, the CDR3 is TGTGCCAGTAGTATAGGGCAAGAGACCCAGTACTTC. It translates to CASSIGQETQYF.

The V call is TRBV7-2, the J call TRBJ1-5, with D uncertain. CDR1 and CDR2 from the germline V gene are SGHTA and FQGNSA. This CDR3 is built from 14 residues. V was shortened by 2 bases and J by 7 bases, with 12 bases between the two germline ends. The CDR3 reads CASSLSSWRQPQHF. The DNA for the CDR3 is TGTGCCAGCAGCTTAAGTTCTTGGAGGCAGCCCCAGCATTTT.

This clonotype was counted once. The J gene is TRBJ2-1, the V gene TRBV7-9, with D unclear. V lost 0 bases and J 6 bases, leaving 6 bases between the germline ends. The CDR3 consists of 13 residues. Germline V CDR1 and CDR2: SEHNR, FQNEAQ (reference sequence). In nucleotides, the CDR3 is TGTGCCAGCAGCTTAGCGGTTTCCAATGAGCAGTTCTTC. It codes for CASSLAVSNEQFF.

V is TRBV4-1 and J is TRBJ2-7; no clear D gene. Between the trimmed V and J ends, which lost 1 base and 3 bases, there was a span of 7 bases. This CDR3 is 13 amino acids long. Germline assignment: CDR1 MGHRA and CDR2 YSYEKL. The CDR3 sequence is CASSQVSLYEQYF. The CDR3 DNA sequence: TGCGCCAGCAGCCAAGTTTCCCTCTACGAGCAGTACTTC.

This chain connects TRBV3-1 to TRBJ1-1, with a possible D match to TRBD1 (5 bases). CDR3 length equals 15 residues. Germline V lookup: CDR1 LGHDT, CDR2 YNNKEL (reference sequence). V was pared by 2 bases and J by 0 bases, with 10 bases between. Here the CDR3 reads CASSQSGTMNTEAFF. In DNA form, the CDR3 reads TGTGCCAGCAGCCAATCTGGGACCATGAACACTGAAGCTTTCTTT.

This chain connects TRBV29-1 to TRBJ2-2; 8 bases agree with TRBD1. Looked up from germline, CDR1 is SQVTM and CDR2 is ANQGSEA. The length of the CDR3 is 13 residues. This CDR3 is CSSTGANTGELFF. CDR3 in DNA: TGCAGTTCGACAGGGGCGAACACCGGGGAGCTGTTTTTT.

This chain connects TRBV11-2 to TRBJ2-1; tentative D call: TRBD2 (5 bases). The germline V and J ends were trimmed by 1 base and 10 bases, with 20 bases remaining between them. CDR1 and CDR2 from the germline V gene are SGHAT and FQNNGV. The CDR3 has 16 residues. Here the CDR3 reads CASSLGIRGPVAEQFF. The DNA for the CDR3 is TGTGCCAGCAGCTTAGGTATTCGAGGGCCGGTTGCAGAGCAGTTCTTC.

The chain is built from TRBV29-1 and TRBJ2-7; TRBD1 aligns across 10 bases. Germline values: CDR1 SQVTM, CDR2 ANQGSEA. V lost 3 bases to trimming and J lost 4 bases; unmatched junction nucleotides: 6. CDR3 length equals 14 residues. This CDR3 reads CSVEPGTGAYEQYF. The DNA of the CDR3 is TGCAGCGTTGAGCCAGGGACAGGGGCGTACGAGCAGTACTTC.

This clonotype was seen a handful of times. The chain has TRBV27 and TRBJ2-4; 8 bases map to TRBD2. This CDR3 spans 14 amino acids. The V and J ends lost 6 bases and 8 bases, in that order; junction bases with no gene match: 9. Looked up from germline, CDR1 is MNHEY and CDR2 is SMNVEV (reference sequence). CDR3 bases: TGTGCCAGCAGCTCACGGGGGGGGTTGGACATTCAGTACTTC. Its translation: CASSSRGGLDIQYF.

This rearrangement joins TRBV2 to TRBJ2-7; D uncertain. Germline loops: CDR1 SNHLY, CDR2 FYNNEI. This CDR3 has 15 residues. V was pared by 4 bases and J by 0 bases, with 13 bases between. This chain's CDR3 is CASSVEPRSSYEQYF. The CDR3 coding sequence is TGTGCCAGCAGTGTGGAACCTAGGAGCTCCTACGAGCAGTACTTC.

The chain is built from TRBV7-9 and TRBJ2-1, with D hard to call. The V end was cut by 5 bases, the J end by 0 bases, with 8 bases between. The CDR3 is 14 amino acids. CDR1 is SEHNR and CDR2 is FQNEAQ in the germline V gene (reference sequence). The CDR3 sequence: CASSPDSSYNEQFF. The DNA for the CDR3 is TGTGCCAGCAGCCCAGATAGCTCCTACAATGAGCAGTTCTTC.

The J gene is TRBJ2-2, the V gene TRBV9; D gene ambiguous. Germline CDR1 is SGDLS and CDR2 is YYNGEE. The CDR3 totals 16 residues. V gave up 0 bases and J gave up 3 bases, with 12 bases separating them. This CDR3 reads CASSVGEGWDTGELFF. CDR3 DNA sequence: TGTGCCAGCAGCGTAGGGGAAGGGTGGGACACCGGGGAGCTGTTTTTT.

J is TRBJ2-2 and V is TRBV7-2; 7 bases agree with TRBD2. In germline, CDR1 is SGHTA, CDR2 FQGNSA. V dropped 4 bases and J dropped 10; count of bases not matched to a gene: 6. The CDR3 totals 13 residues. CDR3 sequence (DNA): TGTGCCAGCAGCTCGGGACTAACTGTGGAGCTGTTTTTT. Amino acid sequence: CASSSGLTVELFF.

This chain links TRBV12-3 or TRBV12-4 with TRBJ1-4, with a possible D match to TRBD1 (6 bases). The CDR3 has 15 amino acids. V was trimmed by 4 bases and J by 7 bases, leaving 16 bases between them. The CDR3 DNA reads TGTGCCAGCAGTTCGTCCCCGGGGGGGGCTGAAAAACTGTTTTTT. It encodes CASSSSPGGAEKLFF.

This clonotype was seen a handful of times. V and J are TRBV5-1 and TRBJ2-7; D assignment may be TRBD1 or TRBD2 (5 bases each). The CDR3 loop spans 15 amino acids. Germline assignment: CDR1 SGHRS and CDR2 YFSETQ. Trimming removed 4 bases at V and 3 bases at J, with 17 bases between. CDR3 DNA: TGCGCCAGCAGCCTGGGGGAGACAGATCTCTACGAGCAGTACTTC. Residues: CASSLGETDLYEQYF.

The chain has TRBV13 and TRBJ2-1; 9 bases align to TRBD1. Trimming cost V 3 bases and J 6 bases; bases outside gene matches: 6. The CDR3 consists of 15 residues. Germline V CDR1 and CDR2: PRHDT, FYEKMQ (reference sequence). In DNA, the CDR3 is TGTGCCAGCAGCTTCGGGACAGGGTCACGCAATGAGCAGTTCTTC. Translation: CASSFGTGSRNEQFF.

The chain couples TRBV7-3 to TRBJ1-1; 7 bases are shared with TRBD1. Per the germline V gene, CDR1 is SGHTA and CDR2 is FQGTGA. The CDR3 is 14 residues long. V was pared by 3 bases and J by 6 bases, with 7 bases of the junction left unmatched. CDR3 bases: TGTGCCAGCAGCTTTACACAGGGGAGTCCTGAAGCTTTCTTT. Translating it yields CASSFTQGSPEAFF.

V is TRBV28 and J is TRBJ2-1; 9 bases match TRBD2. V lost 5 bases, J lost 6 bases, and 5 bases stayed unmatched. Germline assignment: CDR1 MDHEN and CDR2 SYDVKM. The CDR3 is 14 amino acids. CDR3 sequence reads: CASSVAGAGNEQFF. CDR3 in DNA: TGTGCCAGCAGTGTAGCGGGAGCCGGCAATGAGCAGTTCTTC. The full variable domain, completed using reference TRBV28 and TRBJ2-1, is DVKVTQSSRYLVKRTGEKVFLECVQDMDHENMFWYRQDPGLGLRLIYFSYDVKMKEKGDIPEGYSVSREKKERFSLILESASTNQTSMYLCASSVAGAGNEQFFGPGTRLTVL.

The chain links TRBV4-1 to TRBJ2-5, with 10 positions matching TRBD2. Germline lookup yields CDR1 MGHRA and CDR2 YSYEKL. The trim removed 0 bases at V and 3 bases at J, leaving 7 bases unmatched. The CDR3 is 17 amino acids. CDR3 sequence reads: CASSQDYSGGVEETQYF. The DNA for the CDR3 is TGCGCCAGCAGCCAAGATTACAGCGGGGGGGTTGAAGAGACCCAGTACTTC.

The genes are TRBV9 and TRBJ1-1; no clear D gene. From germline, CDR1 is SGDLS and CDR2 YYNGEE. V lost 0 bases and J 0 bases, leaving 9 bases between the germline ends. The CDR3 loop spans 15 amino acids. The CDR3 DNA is TGTGCCAGCAGCGTAGTTACAGAAATGAACACTGAAGCTTTCTTT. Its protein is CASSVVTEMNTEAFF.

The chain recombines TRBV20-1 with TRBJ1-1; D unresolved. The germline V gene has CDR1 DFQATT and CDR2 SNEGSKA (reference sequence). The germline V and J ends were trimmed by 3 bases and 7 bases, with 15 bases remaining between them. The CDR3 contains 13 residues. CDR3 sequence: CSASTRDRFEAFF. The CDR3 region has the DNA TGCAGTGCTAGTACTCGGGATCGATTTGAAGCTTTCTTT.

CDR3 sequence reads: CASSLGMTAFRGYTF. As DNA, the CDR3 is TGTGCCAGCAGTTTAGGGATGACGGCCTTCAGGGGCTACACCTTC. The rearrangement joins TRBV12-3 or TRBV12-4 to TRBJ1-2; D remains ambiguous. The germline V and J ends were trimmed by 1 base and 8 bases, with 17 bases remaining between them. The CDR3 totals 15 residues.

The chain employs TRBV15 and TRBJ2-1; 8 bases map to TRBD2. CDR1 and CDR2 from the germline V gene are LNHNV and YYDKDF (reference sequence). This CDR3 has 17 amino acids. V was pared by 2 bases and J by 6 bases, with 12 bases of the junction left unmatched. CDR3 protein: CATSRKLLAGGPNEQFF. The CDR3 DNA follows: TGTGCCACCAGCAGAAAACTCCTGGCGGGAGGACCCAATGAGCAGTTCTTC.